Listed below are T cell receptor beta chains from one sample, sequenced in a study of blood T cell repertoires in COVID-19. The data were produced by immunoSEQ multiplex PCR, yet TCRdb's version contains in-frame clones alone and is incomplete. The repertoire holds about 170,000 clones, 85% to 95% seen once, with under 5% in the top ten. The sample comprised peripheral blood. The receptors shown here come from a woman between 45 and 60 years old with acute or convalescent COVID-19. CDR3s leave out the opening cysteine and the closing phenylalanine or tryptophan. Fields, in order: J gene, V gene, D gene, CDR3 protein. D genes are given only for firm matches.

TRBJ2-1,TRBV4-3,TRBD2,ASSQAASGRAIEQF
TRBJ2-7,TRBV28,TRBD1,ASSPPSGTGQYEQY
TRBJ2-2,TRBV9,TRBD2,ASSAPGRGALPGELF
TRBJ2-1,TRBV18,TRBD1,ASSRRQGVESEQF
TRBJ1-2,TRBV10-1,-,ASELYGYT
TRBJ1-6,TRBV25-1,TRBD1,ASSEWKGTGYSPLH
TRBJ2-5,TRBV19,-,ASSIGQWATQY
TRBJ1-6,TRBV30,TRBD1,AWSPGGTGWFTLH
TRBJ2-3,TRBV10-3,TRBD1,ATQGAGTDTQY
TRBJ1-5,TRBV28,-,ASSFSTPPYYTAGNQPQH
TRBJ2-5,TRBV20-1,TRBD2,SASGTSVQETQY
TRBJ1-3,TRBV7-9,-,ASSGQLAGNTIY
TRBJ2-5,TRBV3-1/TRBV3-2,-,ATGQSGYVTQY
TRBJ1-5,TRBV4-1,-,ASSQFLAGVLNQPQH
TRBJ2-3,TRBV7-9,-,ASSRIYREDTQY
TRBJ1-1,TRBV3-1/TRBV3-2,-,ASSLGRGNTEAF
TRBJ2-1,TRBV7-8,TRBD2,ASSPLGGDNEQF
TRBJ1-1,TRBV25-1,TRBD1,ASSDSRGLSEAF
TRBJ2-1,TRBV5-4,TRBD2,ASSPLAGDGYNEQF
TRBJ2-1,TRBV18,-,ASSPPAYNEQF
TRBJ1-2,TRBV10-2,TRBD1,ASSESTTGGDYGYT
TRBJ1-5,TRBV6-2/TRBV6-3,-,ASSYRKGGPDRSNQPQH
TRBJ1-2,TRBV28,-,ASSLGAGSGYT
TRBJ2-7,TRBV4-1,TRBD1,ASSQVSMDRGDEQY
TRBJ2-7,TRBV11-2,TRBD1,ASSDRDRGYYEQY
TRBJ2-3,TRBV7-6,-,ASSLAGASTDTQY
TRBJ2-1,TRBV19,-,ASSILRQPNEQF
TRBJ2-7,TRBV5-8,TRBD2,ASSWGGTSGYEQY
TRBJ1-4,TRBV27,-,ASGDSYNEKLF
TRBJ1-2,TRBV4-1,-,ASSQEYPVSYGYT
TRBJ1-6,TRBV7-6,TRBD1,ASSSPDRGWALH
TRBJ2-2,TRBV2,-,ASSEGHSNTGELF
TRBJ1-2,TRBV6-5,TRBD1,ASMNRGQGYGYT
TRBJ1-5,TRBV5-8,TRBD1,ASSLEGASNQPQH
TRBJ1-2,TRBV6-5,TRBD1,ASSYSGTGIYGYT
TRBJ1-2,TRBV7-2,TRBD1,ASSLQGADGYT
TRBJ1-2,TRBV25-1,TRBD1,ASRAQGEGGYT
TRBJ2-3,TRBV2,TRBD2,ASSQASGGAVDTQY
TRBJ1-5,TRBV5-8,-,ASSLPTGGQPQH
TRBJ2-1,TRBV18,TRBD1,ASSPGTDNEQF
TRBJ2-7,TRBV4-1,-,ASSQEPGESYEQY
TRBJ1-5,TRBV6-2/TRBV6-3,TRBD1,ASSYVVTGGINQPQH
TRBJ2-6,TRBV28,-,ASSLSLRGSGANVLT
TRBJ1-2,TRBV18,-,ASSPLSEPGPGYGYT
TRBJ2-3,TRBV19,-,ASSSQITDTQY
TRBJ2-7,TRBV3-1/TRBV3-2,-,ASRDGLAYEQY
TRBJ2-1,TRBV20-1,-,SAGSNEQF
TRBJ1-5,TRBV13,-,ASSPGNQPQH
TRBJ1-1,TRBV21-1,-,ASSKASLKENTEAF
TRBJ1-4,TRBV4-3,-,ASSQDRMTGSTNEKLF
TRBJ1-5,TRBV3-1/TRBV3-2,-,ASSLGAFTNQPQH
TRBJ1-6,TRBV10-1,-,ASSIQTASYNSPLH
TRBJ2-1,TRBV7-7,-,ASSLIMGADEQF
TRBJ1-2,TRBV19,-,ASSIVSGPFYGYT
TRBJ2-5,TRBV11-2,-,ASSLNWQETQY
TRBJ2-1,TRBV6-5,TRBD1,ASRQGWEQF
TRBJ1-1,TRBV10-3,-,AIRDLNTEAF
TRBJ1-1,TRBV28,-,ASSLRGRLNTEAF
TRBJ2-5,TRBV14,-,ASSQGVRGQETQY